The clone carrying this T cell receptor (beta chain) was picked up many times. Its matching antigen is unknown. This sample stems from a study of molecular identifiers for immune sequencing clone quantification. Points from the study as a whole: Jurkat TCR RNA spiked in from one cell could reportedly be detected among 900,000 or so naive cells.

Trimming took 5 bases from V and 4 from J, leaving 12 bases between them. Germline CDR1 reads MDHEN; CDR2 reads SYDVKM. This CDR3 comprises 13 residues. Methods described previously were used for bulk TCR libraries, and listed TCR primers were applied. In TCRdb, the PCR reads were re-called with MiXCR into one record per CDR3 protein. The sample has some 590,000 distinct CDR3 sequences, over 25% seen once. The sequenced sample consisted of naive CD8+ T cells from blood, with Jurkat cell RNA spiked in. The subset denotes: FACS-sorted CD8+CD4-CCR7+CD45RA+ naive T cells. The J gene is TRBJ2-7, the V gene TRBV28; no reliable D call. The clonotype originates from a human donor in good health. Some libraries in this study had Jurkat cell RNA spiked in. CDR3: CASSTFSAYEQYF. CDR3 bases: TGTGCCAGCAGTACGTTCTCAGCTTACGAGCAGTACTTC.